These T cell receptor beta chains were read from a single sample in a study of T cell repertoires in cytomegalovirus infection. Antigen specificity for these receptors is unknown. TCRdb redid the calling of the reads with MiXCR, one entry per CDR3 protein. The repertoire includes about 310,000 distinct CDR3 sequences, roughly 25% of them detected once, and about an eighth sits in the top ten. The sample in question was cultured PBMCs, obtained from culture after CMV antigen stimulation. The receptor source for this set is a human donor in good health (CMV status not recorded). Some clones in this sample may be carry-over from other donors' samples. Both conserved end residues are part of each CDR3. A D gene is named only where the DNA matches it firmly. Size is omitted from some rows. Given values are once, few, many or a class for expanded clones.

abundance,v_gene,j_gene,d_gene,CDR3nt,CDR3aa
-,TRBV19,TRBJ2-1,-,TGTGCCAGTAGTATTAACGGCAAATTTTCCCGAGCATACAATGAGCAGTTCTTC,CASSINGKFSRAYNEQFF
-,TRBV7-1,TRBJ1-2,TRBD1,TGTGCCAGCAGCACGACAGGGGGCTCGCCTTATGGCTACACCTTC,CASSTTGGSPYGYTF
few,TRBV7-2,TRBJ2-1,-,TGTGCCAGCAGCTTAAGCGGACCAAAGCAGTTCTTC,CASSLSGPKQFF
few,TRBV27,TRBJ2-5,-,TGTGCCAGCAGTTTAAGGGCCCCGAGGGGACCAGAGACCCAGTACTTC,CASSLRAPRGPETQYF
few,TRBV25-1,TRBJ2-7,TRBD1,TGTGCCAGCAGTCTGTCGCGTGGACAGGGGGCCCACGAGCAGTACTTC,CASSLSRGQGAHEQYF
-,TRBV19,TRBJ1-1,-,TGTGCCAGTAGTATTAATGGTGTGCCTGAAGCTTTCTTT,CASSINGVPEAFF
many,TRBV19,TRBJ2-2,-,TGTGCCAGTAGTACGAGCCTAGCGAACACCGGGGAGCTGTTTTTT,CASSTSLANTGELFF
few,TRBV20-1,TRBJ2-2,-,TGCAGTGCTGGTCAGGGGGGGACCGGGGAGCTGTTTTTT,CSAGQGGTGELFF
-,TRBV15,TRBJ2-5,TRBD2,TGTGCCACCAGCAGCGGGGGTACAGGCGGGAGGGTGCAAGAGACCCAGTACTTC,CATSSGGTGGRVQETQYF
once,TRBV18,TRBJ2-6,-,TGTGCCAGCTCACACGGGGGGGCCAACGTCCTGACTTTC,CASSHGGANVLTF
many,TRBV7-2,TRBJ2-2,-,TGTGCCAGCAGCCGAGTTCAGGGGAGCACCGGGGAGCTGTTTTTT,CASSRVQGSTGELFF
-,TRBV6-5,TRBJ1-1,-,TGTGCCAGCAGTCTTCTCATCGGAGGTAGGGGAACTGAAGCTTTCTTT,CASSLLIGGRGTEAFF
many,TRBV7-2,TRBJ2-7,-,TGTGCCAGCAGCTTACTAGCGATAACGCGGGACTACGAGCAGTACTTC,CASSLLAITRDYEQYF
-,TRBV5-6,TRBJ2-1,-,TGTGCCAGCAGATCCCAGCCCTACAATGAGCAGTTCTTC,CASRSQPYNEQFF
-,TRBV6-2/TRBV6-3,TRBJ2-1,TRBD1,TGTGCCAGCACCCCGGACAGGTTATTAGGTGAGCAGTTCTTC,CASTPDRLLGEQFF
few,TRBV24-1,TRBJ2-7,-,TGTGCCACCAGTGATACGTCGGTCGTGCAGTACTTC,CATSDTSVVQYF
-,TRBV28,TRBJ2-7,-,TGTGCCAGCAAAACGGCAGGAGCCTACGAGCAGTACTTC,CASKTAGAYEQYF
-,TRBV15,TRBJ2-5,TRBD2,TGTGCCACCAGCAGCGGGGGGTGGGAGACCCAGTACTTC,CATSSGGWETQYF
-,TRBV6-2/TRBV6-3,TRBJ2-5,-,TGTGCCAGCAGTTACTCAGGTACTCTCCCGCCGAAAGAGACCCAGTACTTC,CASSYSGTLPPKETQYF
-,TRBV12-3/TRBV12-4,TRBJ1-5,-,TGTGCCAGCAGTTTCGGGGGGGCAGGGCAGCCCCAGCATTTT,CASSFGGAGQPQHF
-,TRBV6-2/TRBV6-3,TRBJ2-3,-,TGTGCCAGCAGTTATGTCCCGAACCAGGGGTCTGATACGCAGTATTTT,CASSYVPNQGSDTQYF
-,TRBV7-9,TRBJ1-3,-,TGTGCCAGCAGCTTAGCGCGCGACTCTGGAAACACCATATATTTT,CASSLARDSGNTIYF
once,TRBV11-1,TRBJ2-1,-,TGTGCCAGCAGACGTGGGCGGCTAGGCTACCCCTACAATGAGCAGTTCTTC,CASRRGRLGYPYNEQFF
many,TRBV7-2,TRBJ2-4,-,TGTGCCAGCAGCTTCGGACCGAACATTCAGTACTTC,CASSFGPNIQYF
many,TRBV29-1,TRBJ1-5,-,TGCAGCGCCGGGGCCGGGGGAGGTCAGCCCCAGCATTTT,CSAGAGGGQPQHF
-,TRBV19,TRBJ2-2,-,TGTGCCAGTAGTATGGCTTCCTGGACCGGGGAGCTGTTTTTT,CASSMASWTGELFF
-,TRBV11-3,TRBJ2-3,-,TGTTCCAGCAGCGTCATATCCCTAGCGACTCGCACAGATACGCAGTATTTT,CSSSVISLATRTDTQYF
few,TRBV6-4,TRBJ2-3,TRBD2,TGTGCCAGCAGTGACCAAGCCACTAGCGGCGCAGATACGCAGTATTTT,CASSDQATSGADTQYF
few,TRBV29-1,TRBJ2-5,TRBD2,TGCAGCGTTGAGACAAGCGGGAGGGTCAAGACCCAGTACTTC,CSVETSGRVKTQYF
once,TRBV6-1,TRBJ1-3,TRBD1,TGTGCCAGCAGTTACGATGGACAGGGCCTATCAACTGGAAACACCATATATTTT,CASSYDGQGLSTGNTIYF
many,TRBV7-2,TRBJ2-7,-,TGTGCCAGCAGCTTAGCGGGAGGTGCCTACGAGCAGTACTTC,CASSLAGGAYEQYF
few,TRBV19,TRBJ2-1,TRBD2,TGTGCCAGTAGTATACTGGCTAGCGGGATCCACAATGAGCAGTTCTTC,CASSILASGIHNEQFF
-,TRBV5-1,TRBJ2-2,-,TGCGCCAGCGTGAAGGGAATGAACACCGGGGAGCTGTTTTTT,CASVKGMNTGELFF
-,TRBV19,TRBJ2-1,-,TGTGCCAGTAGTATGGGGTATTACAATGAGCAGTTCTTC,CASSMGYYNEQFF
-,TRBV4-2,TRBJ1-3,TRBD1,TGTGCCAGCAGCCAAGATTTGGGACAGAGCTCTGGAAACACCATATATTTT,CASSQDLGQSSGNTIYF
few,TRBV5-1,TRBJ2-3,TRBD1,TGCGCCAGCAGCCCCGGACAGGAACCAGATACGCAGTATTTT,CASSPGQEPDTQYF
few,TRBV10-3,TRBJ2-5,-,TGTGCCATCAGTGAAGGACAATCCCAAGAGACCCAGTACTTC,CAISEGQSQETQYF
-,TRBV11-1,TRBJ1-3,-,TGTGCCAGCAGCGCATCTCCTGACTCCTCGGTCTTATATTTT,CASSASPDSSVLYF
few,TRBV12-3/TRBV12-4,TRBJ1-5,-,TGTGCCAGCAGTTTTTCGAGCAATCAGCCCCAGCATTTT,CASSFSSNQPQHF
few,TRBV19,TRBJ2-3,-,TGTGCCAGTAGTCTAGGCGGGGTTAGCACAGATACGCAGTATTTT,CASSLGGVSTDTQYF
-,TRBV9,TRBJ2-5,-,TGTGCCAGCAGCGTAGGCCCGAACCAAGAGACCCAGTACTTC,CASSVGPNQETQYF
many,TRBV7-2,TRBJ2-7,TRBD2,TGTGCCAGCAGCGCCGGGACTAGCGCACTGTACGAGCAGTACTTC,CASSAGTSALYEQYF
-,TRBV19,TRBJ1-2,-,TGTGCCAGTAGTATTTCGGCAGCACTTAACTATGGCTACACCTTC,CASSISAALNYGYTF
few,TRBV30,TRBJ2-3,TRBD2,TGTGCCTGGAGTAAAAGCGGGAGCCCAGATACGCAGTATTTT,CAWSKSGSPDTQYF
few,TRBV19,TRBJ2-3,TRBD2,TGTGCCAGTAGTATCCCCGGACTAGCGGCCTACGAATGGGGCACAGATACGCAGTATTTT,CASSIPGLAAYEWGTDTQYF
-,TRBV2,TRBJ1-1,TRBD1,TGTGCAGCAGATTTGGGACAGGGGGACACTGAAGCTTTCTTT,CAADLGQGDTEAFF